The 20 T cell receptor beta chains below come from one sample, sequenced in a study of CD8 T cell repertoires and HIV-1 epitope variants. These receptors' targets are unknown. Method: immunoSEQ multiplex PCR; TCRdb's copy keeps in-frame clones and lacks some. The table records approximately 5,600 clones, about 65% of them present only once. The source material was cultured CD8+ T cells derived from PBMCs. The source is a male donor with HIV.

This chain links TRBV29-1 with TRBJ2-3; perhaps TRBD2 as D (5 bases). V was pared by 1 base and J by 4 bases, with 15 bases between. CDR3 length equals 15 residues. CDR1 is SQVTM and CDR2 is ANQGSEA in the germline V gene. This chain's CDR3 is CSVEGGPPRADTQYF. The CDR3 nucleotides read TGCAGCGTTGAAGGCGGACCGCCGAGGGCAGATACGCAGTATTTT.

This chain uses TRBV21-1 with TRBJ1-3. TRBV21-1 is assigned pseudogene status. The length of the CDR3 is 15 residues. CDR3 nucleotide sequence: TGTGCCAGCACCCCTCCGGGATTAAAAAAGAACACCATATATTTT. Its translation: CASTPPGLKKNTIYF.

By share of the sample, this clone is medium-sized. The CDR3 region has the DNA TGTGCCAGCAGTTCCCCGGACAGGGCCCAAGAGACCCAGTACTTC. Translated, it gives CASSSPDRAQETQYF. V and J are TRBV28 and TRBJ2-5; the match to TRBD1 covers 8 bases. This CDR3 has 15 residues. Trimming at V came to 4 bases and at J to 1 base, leaving 5 bases not matched to a gene. The germline V gene has CDR1 MDHEN and CDR2 SYDVKM.

The chain recombines TRBV19 with TRBJ2-7; 7 bases are a match to TRBD2. This CDR3 spans 14 amino acids. After removal of 3 bases from V and 7 bases from J, the junction contained 9 bases not matched to a gene. Germline CDR1 is LNHDA and CDR2 is SQIVND (reference sequence). The CDR3 here is CASSITGGSGEQYF. The CDR3 DNA is TGTGCCAGTAGTATTACCGGGGGGTCTGGAGAGCAGTACTTC.

This chain uses TRBV18 with TRBJ2-1, with D unclear. The V end was cut by 2 bases, the J end by 3 bases, with 11 bases between. CDR1 and CDR2 from the germline V gene are KGHSH and LQKENI. The CDR3 consists of 15 residues. CDR3 protein: CASSPWQINYNEQFF. In DNA form, the CDR3 reads TGTGCCAGCTCACCATGGCAAATAAACTACAATGAGCAGTTCTTC.

This chain joins TRBV5-1 and TRBJ2-1; no firm D call. The CDR3 is 12 residues long. The V end lost 0 bases, the J end lost 7 bases, and 5 bases lay between the germline ends. Looked up from germline, CDR1 is SGHRS and CDR2 is YFSETQ. The DNA of the CDR3 is TGCGCCAGCAGCTTGGGGGGAAATGAGCAGTTCTTC. It translates to CASSLGGNEQFF.

This chain joins TRBV5-4 and TRBJ1-4; TRBD1 matches 9 bases. The CDR3 totals 16 residues. With 2 bases clipped from V and 8 bases from J, the junction kept 10 bases outside the gene matches. In germline, CDR1 is SGHNT, CDR2 YYREEE (reference sequence). For the CDR3, the DNA is TGTGCCAGCAGCTTTTCGGGACAGGGTTTAGGAGAAAAACTGTTTTTT. It specifies CASSFSGQGLGEKLFF.

This chain uses TRBV19 with TRBJ1-3; weak D call: TRBD1 (5 bases). The CDR3 totals 16 residues. V shed 4 bases and J shed 0 bases, with 13 bases lying between them. The germline V gene encodes CDR1 LNHDA and CDR2 SQIVND (reference sequence). CDR3 region: CASSRGTGSSGNTIYF. Here the CDR3 DNA reads TGTGCCAGTAGTAGGGGGACGGGAAGCTCTGGAAACACCATATATTTT.

This chain uses TRBV30 with TRBJ1-1; no firm D call. The CDR3 runs to 12 residues. V dropped 2 bases and J dropped 11 bases, with 15 bases sitting between them. Germline CDR1 and CDR2: GTSNPN and SVGIG (reference sequence). Here the CDR3 reads CAWSRSPHGAFF. The CDR3 DNA reads TGTGCCTGGAGTCGCAGCCCCCACGGGGCTTTCTTT.

The gene calls are TRBV2 and TRBJ1-2; TRBD1 aligns across 7 bases. Germline assignment: CDR1 SNHLY and CDR2 FYNNEI. V lost 8 bases to trimming and J lost 4 bases; unmatched junction nucleotides: 10. This CDR3 region has 14 residues. CDR3 sequence reads: CASGDIRGVYGYTF. In DNA form, the CDR3 reads TGTGCCAGCGGGGACATCAGGGGGGTCTATGGCTACACCTTC.

The J gene is TRBJ1-3, the V gene TRBV28; D remains ambiguous. V lost 7 bases and J lost 7, with 20 bases in between. The germline CDR1 and CDR2 sequences are MDHEN and SYDVKM. This CDR3 spans 15 amino acids. The CDR3 region is CASISPPSGYNTIYF. The CDR3 nucleotides read TGTGCCAGCATCTCCCCCCCCTCCGGGTACAACACCATATATTTT.

The chain combines TRBV19 with TRBJ2-5; TRBD1 matches 10 bases. The V gene's germline CDR1 is LNHDA and CDR2 SQIVND (reference sequence). The CDR3 is 14 residues long. After removal of 7 bases from V and 5 bases from J, the junction contained 7 bases not matched to a gene. The CDR3 loop is CASTLRQGAETQYF. CDR3 nucleotides: TGTGCCAGTACCCTTAGACAGGGGGCGGAGACCCAGTACTTC.

This clone showed up just a few times. The chain couples TRBV7-2 to TRBJ2-7; 8 nucleotides match TRBD2. CDR3 length equals 14 residues. CDR1 is SGHTA, CDR2 FQGNSA, per germline. The junction had 4 bases not matched to a gene; V was cut back by 3 bases and J by 3 bases. CDR3 amino acids: CASSFSGEYYEQYF. The CDR3 region has the DNA TGTGCCAGCAGCTTTAGCGGGGAATACTACGAGCAGTACTTC.

The CDR3 is CASSLGTSGSNQYF. The CDR3 DNA sequence: TGTGCCAGCAGTTTAGGGACTAGCGGGAGTAATCAGTACTTC. The chain joins TRBV27 to TRBJ2-4; 14 bases are a match to TRBD2. This CDR3 comprises 14 residues. V trimming: 2 bases; J trimming: 12 bases; junction bases outside the gene matches: 3. Germline V gene sequence: CDR1 MNHEY, CDR2 SMNVEV (reference sequence).

This chain uses TRBV28 with TRBJ2-3; the match to TRBD2 covers 15 bases. Germline V gives CDR1 MDHEN, CDR2 SYDVKM. This CDR3 region has 19 residues. V was clipped by 6 bases and J by 5 bases; unmatched bases: 15. CDR3 loop: CASSGDPWTSGRAGDTQYF. CDR3 in DNA: TGTGCCAGCAGCGGGGACCCATGGACTAGCGGGAGGGCCGGAGATACGCAGTATTTT.

The V call is TRBV6-6, the J call TRBJ2-1; possible D gene TRBD2, 6 bases. The CDR3 loop spans 16 amino acids. Trimming pared 4 bases from V and 2 bases from J, leaving 15 bases between. The germline gives CDR1 MNHNY, CDR2 SVGAGI (reference sequence). CDR3 sequence reads: CASSSNRDSAYNEQFF. In nucleotides, the CDR3 is TGTGCCAGCAGTTCAAATCGGGACTCCGCCTACAATGAGCAGTTCTTC.

In this sample, this clone turned up a few times. For the CDR3, the DNA is TGTGCCAGCAGCTTAGTCCCCGGGACAGGGAATTCACCCCTCCACTTT. Its translation: CASSLVPGTGNSPLHF. V and J are TRBV5-4 and TRBJ1-6; TRBD1 matches 9 bases. The CDR3 consists of 16 residues. The V gene's germline CDR1 is SGHNT and CDR2 YYREEE (reference sequence). V trimming: 2 bases; J trimming: 7 bases; junction bases outside the gene matches: 7.

This clone was counted only a few times. The rearrangement uses TRBV7-9 and TRBJ1-1; D perhaps matches TRBD1 (5 bases). From germline, CDR1 is SEHNR and CDR2 FQNEAQ (reference sequence). The CDR3 loop spans 12 amino acids. V lost 6 bases and J lost 4, with 9 bases in between. The CDR3 is CASRLGGTEAFF. CDR3 in DNA: TGTGCCAGCAGGTTGGGGGGCACTGAAGCTTTCTTT.

This clone came up a few times. The chain is built from TRBV5-6 and TRBJ2-7; D assignment may be TRBD1 or TRBD2 (5 bases each). Per germline, CDR1 SGHDT and CDR2 YYEEEE. V shed 6 bases and J shed 6 bases, with 16 bases lying between them. CDR3 size: 13 residues. CDR3 amino acids: CASTPTEGTEQYF. CDR3 in DNA: TGTGCCAGCACTCCGACAGAGGGGACCGAGCAGTACTTC.

This chain connects TRBV7-3 to TRBJ2-3, with 7 bases matching TRBD2. The CDR3 spans 16 residues. With 3 bases clipped from V and 3 bases from J, the junction kept 9 bases outside the gene matches. The germline gives CDR1 SGHTA, CDR2 FQGTGA. In DNA form, the CDR3 reads TGTGCCAGCAGCTTCGCGATAGGCGGGGGAACAGATACGCAGTATTTT. The encoded protein is CASSFAIGGGTDTQYF.